This T cell receptor (beta chain) was captured by sequencing in a study of Ad26.COV2.S vaccination and SARS-CoV-2 variants. General study points: After vaccination, substantial breadth of spike-specific CD8+ and CD4+ responses was reported.

Generated by immunoSEQ multiplex PCR, the TCRdb table keeps only in-frame clones and is missing some. Among more than 400,000 clones listed, 90% were seen once. Sample treatment: some 20 received Ad26.COV2.S at low or high dose, single or two shots; 5 received placebo; per-sample allocation not given. Collection of the samples took place on day 63 after the first injection of vaccine or placebo. For this clone: The antigen is undetermined.

This TCR was recovered from a person between 18 and 59 years old who received the Ad26.COV2.S COVID-19 vaccine or a placebo. This sample comprised peripheral blood, obtained in a trial of Ad26.COV2.S vaccine versus placebo.

CDR3 region: CASSNPAGTGNQPQHF. CDR3 in DNA: TGTGCCAGTAGTAACCCCGCTGGGACAGGCAATCAGCCCCAGCATTTT. The rearrangement uses TRBV19 and TRBJ1-5; TRBD1 matches at 7 bases. V lost 4 bases to trimming and J lost 2 bases; unmatched junction nucleotides: 8. Germline V gene data show CDR1 as LNHDA and CDR2 as SQIVND (reference sequence). This CDR3 is 16 amino acids long. Based on the CDR3 plus reference TRBV19 and TRBJ1-5, the full variable domain is DGGITQSPKYLFRKEGQNVTLSCEQNLNHDAMYWYRQDPGQGLRLIYYSQIVNDFQKGDIAEGYSVSREKKESFPLTVTSAQKNPTAFYLCASSNPAGTGNQPQHFGDGTRLSIL.